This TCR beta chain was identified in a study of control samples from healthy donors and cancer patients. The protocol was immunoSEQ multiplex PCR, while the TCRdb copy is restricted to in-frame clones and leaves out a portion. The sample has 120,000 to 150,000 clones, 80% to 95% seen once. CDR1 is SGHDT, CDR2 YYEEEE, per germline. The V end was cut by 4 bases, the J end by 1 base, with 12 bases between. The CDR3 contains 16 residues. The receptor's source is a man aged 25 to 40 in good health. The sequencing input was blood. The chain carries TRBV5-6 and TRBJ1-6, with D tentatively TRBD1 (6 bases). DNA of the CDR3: TGTGCCAGCAGCGAATTACAGGGTTCCTATAATTCACCCCTCCACTTT. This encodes CASSELQGSYNSPLHF.